This record covers a single TCR beta chain. No cognate antigen has been identified for it. Within one base of it there is no much larger clone, and no base qualities were kept. Genomic DNA was extracted with the Qiagen DNeasy kit from unsorted PBMCs and from negatively selected CD4+ and CD8+ fractions. TCR beta CDR3 regions were subjected to amplification by immunoSEQ multiplex PCR with primers that anneal to V and J segments. A synthetic immune receptor repertoire was used to minimize amplification bias, and any residual bias was removed computationally once sequencing was done. The study's own analysis went as follows. Repertoire diversity was quantified as the Shannon entropy index using custom Python scripts. Unsorted, CD4+ and CD8+ repertoires were analyzed separately, except in combined analyses where CD4+ and CD8+ sequences were merged in silico. Clonal expansion was defined as at least a 2-fold frequency increase after treatment relative to C1D1, with a pseudocount of 0.5 for undetected baseline clones. Clones with 0 or 1 copy at C1D1 were defined as singleton clones, while clones with 2 or more copies were defined as non-singleton clones. Clones expanded in unsorted samples were annotated as CD4+, CD8+ or unknown by matching protein sequences in sorted samples from the same patient. Wilcoxon tests on paired samples were used to test diversity changes from C1D1 to C4D1. TCRdb obtained this table from immuneACCESS and retained in-frame rearrangements with V and J assigned. These tables miss some clones; where compared with another copy, unresolved V genes account for less than half of the shortfall, and the remainder is unexplained. Clone size and V and J calls were adopted from that table, with D and trimming inferred from the DNA. In all, the sample holds approximately 19,000 clones, and over 65% of those were seen once. Roughly 42% of the sample goes to the ten largest clones.

The sample is drawn from a study of PD-1 blockade in classical Hodgkin lymphoma (dated by TCRdb to 2018 to 2020). About the full investigation: Nivolumab dosing was 3 mg/kg intravenously every 2 weeks, continuing until either disease progression or unacceptable toxicity. A peripheral blood immune signature of response to PD-1 blockade in classical Hodgkin lymphoma was defined using TCR beta sequencing and CyTOF.

Study-wide findings and limitations: By C4D1, a significant rise was seen in CD4+ TCR diversity but not in CD8+ TCR diversity (p=0.0027 vs p=0.16), and the rise was most apparent among complete responders (p=0.02). Baseline diversity similar to that of newly diagnosed patients was observed in trial patients achieving complete response, whereas significantly lower diversity was observed in partial responders and progressors. Baseline TCR diversity was reported to be lower in newly diagnosed patients than in healthy donors and to be lower still in relapsed/refractory patients. The study was limited to a single clinical trial cohort, and causes of repertoire differences, possibly disease activity or prior therapy, remained undefined. Diversity was lower in patients who began nivolumab less than 1 year after ASCT, so these patients were left out of later analyses to avoid confounding by immune reconstitution.

A distance of 10 bases separates the germline ends of V and J, which lose 6 bases and 4 bases respectively. The CDR3 has 13 amino acids, counting the end cysteine and phenylalanine. The sequence is cut down to CDR3 DNA, 39 bases in frame from base 1. Via the germline V gene, CDR1 is MNHNS and CDR2 SASEGT. The sample's time point label, decoded: cycle 2 day 1 (C2D1) of nivolumab. Relapse after autologous stem cell transplantation had occurred in all trial patients, and cohorts A, B and C were distinguished by prior brentuximab vedotin exposure. The trial cohort included fewer than 65 patients with relapsed/refractory classical Hodgkin lymphoma, and each patient had a best overall response of complete response, partial response or progressive disease. In the multi-cohort phase II CheckMate 205 trial, trial patients received single-agent nivolumab. An independent review committee assessed best overall response using the 2007 International Working Group response criteria. Trial PBMCs were collected just before the start of nivolumab (C1D1) and during therapy at cycle 2 day 1 and cycle 4 day 1. Peripheral blood was collected in 8 mL Vacutainer Cell Preparation Tubes, from which PBMCs were isolated by centrifugation and then cryopreserved.

The clonotype comes from a human donor with classical Hodgkin lymphoma. The V and J segments used are TRBV6-1 and TRBJ2-1; the D gene cannot be resolved reliably. The starting material was peripheral blood mononuclear cells (PBMCs), obtained before the second cycle of nivolumab. Here the CDR3 is given as CASSLVSYNEQFF. The DNA sequence is TGTGCCAGCAGCCTAGTTAGTTACAATGAGCAGTTCTTC.